These 17 T cell receptor beta chains came from one sample sequenced in a study of T cell responses to AZD1222 COVID-19 vaccine. Produced via immunoSEQ multiplex PCR; TCRdb's table is partial and in-frame only. Here the sample spans around 150,000 clones, approximately 91% being singletons. The sample consisted of peripheral blood, taken 28 days after the second AZD1222 dose. These receptors all stem from an adult who received the AZD1222 COVID-19 vaccine.

The chain has TRBV3-1 (or the pseudogene TRBV3-2) and TRBJ2-3, with 7 nucleotides matching TRBD2. Germline CDR1 is LGHDT and CDR2 is YNNKEL (reference sequence). This CDR3 region has 15 residues. After removal of 4 bases from V and 0 bases from J, the junction contained 4 bases not matched to a gene. The CDR3 coding sequence is TGTGCCAGCAGCCCCCGACTAGCTAGCACAGATACGCAGTATTTT. As protein: CASSPRLASTDTQYF.

The chain links TRBV9 to TRBJ2-3; D perhaps matches TRBD2 (5 bases). This CDR3 is built from 14 residues. V lost 3 bases and J lost 8, with 16 bases in between. CDR1 and CDR2 (germline): SGDLS, YYNGEE. In DNA, the CDR3 is TGTGCCAGCAGCGCCCAAACAGAGGGTGGTACGCAGTATTTT. Translation gives CASSAQTEGGTQYF.

Written as DNA, the CDR3 is TGTGCCAGTAGTATCCCTAATGGTGAAGCTTTCTTT. Encoded protein: CASSIPNGEAFF. The chain carries TRBV19 and TRBJ1-1; D unclear. The CDR3 loop spans 12 amino acids. Germline values: CDR1 LNHDA, CDR2 SQIVND (reference sequence). Trimming shortened V by 3 bases and J by 7 bases, and 9 bases separated the two germline ends.

The V and J genes are TRBV19 and TRBJ1-1, with D unclear. V shed 7 bases and J shed 5 bases, with 17 bases lying between them. Germline CDR1 and CDR2: LNHDA and SQIVND (reference sequence). The CDR3 spans 14 residues. DNA of the CDR3: TGTGCCAGTAAAGGGATAAGGGTAAGGACTGAAGCTTTCTTT. Amino acid sequence: CASKGIRVRTEAFF.

This sequence joins TRBV18 and TRBJ2-5, with 12 positions matching TRBD1. The CDR3 spans 16 residues. The J segment lost 5 bases and the V segment lost 5 bases, leaving 9 bases of the junction unmatched. CDR1 KGHSH and CDR2 LQKENI come from the germline V gene. CDR3 DNA sequence: TGTGCCAGCTCATCTAGCGGGACAGGGGGCTTGGAGACCCAGTACTTC. It is translated as CASSSSGTGGLETQYF. The variable domain in full, completed from reference TRBV18 and TRBJ2-5, reads NAGVMQNPRHLVRRRGQEARLRCSPMKGHSHVYWYRQLPEEGLKFMVYLQKENIIDESGMPKERFSAEFPKEGPSILRIQQVVRGDSAAYFCASSSSGTGGLETQYFGPGTRLLVL.

Only a few counts were recorded for this clone. The chain joins TRBV6-4 to TRBJ1-1; the D is unclear. V dropped 6 bases and J dropped 0 bases, with 8 bases sitting between them. The CDR3 loop spans 13 amino acids. Germline V gene sequence: CDR1 MRHNA, CDR2 SNTAGT. CDR3 residues: CASRRGLNTEAFF. CDR3 in DNA: TGTGCCAGCAGAAGAGGGCTGAACACTGAAGCTTTCTTT.

The chain combines TRBV6-5 with TRBJ1-2, with D perhaps TRBD1 (6 bases). Germline V lookup: CDR1 MNHEY, CDR2 SVGAGI. With 6 bases removed from V and 1 base from J, the gap between germline ends came to 12 bases. The CDR3 has 14 amino acids. In DNA, the CDR3 is TGTGCCAGCAGCTACAGGGCACTTAACTATGGCTACACCTTC. It specifies CASSYRALNYGYTF.

This clone occurred a few times. The CDR3, as DNA: TGTGCCATCAGTGGGACAGGGGGCCCATCTAACTATGGCTACACCTTC. It is translated as CAISGTGGPSNYGYTF. The chain couples TRBV10-3 to TRBJ1-2; 11 nucleotides match TRBD1. From germline, CDR1 is ENHRY and CDR2 SYGVKD. This CDR3 spans 16 amino acids. Trimming took 4 bases from V and 0 from J; bases not matched to a gene: 4.

V and J are TRBV7-8 and TRBJ2-5; 9 bases agree with TRBD1. This CDR3 comprises 13 residues. The V gene end was trimmed by 4 bases and the J gene end by 5 bases; junction bases not matched to a gene: 2. Germline-derived CDR1 and CDR2 are SGHVS and FQNEAQ. CDR3 nucleotides: TGTGCCAGCAGCTGGACAGGGGCCGAGACCCAGTACTTC. This encodes CASSWTGAETQYF.

The chain employs TRBV28 and TRBJ2-1, with 13 bases aligning to TRBD2. V dropped 3 bases and J dropped 6; count of bases not matched to a gene: 17. This CDR3 contains 20 residues. Germline V CDR1 and CDR2: MDHEN, SYDVKM. Here the CDR3 DNA reads TGTGCCAGCAGTTTCAGGTCTGGACTAGCGGGAGTGCGGGGTCCCAATGAGCAGTTCTTC. It yields the protein CASSFRSGLAGVRGPNEQFF.

This sequence joins TRBV6-4 and TRBJ1-1; D gene uncertain. This CDR3 region has 15 residues. CDR1 and CDR2 (germline): MRHNA, SNTAGT. The germline V and J ends were trimmed by 2 bases and 5 bases, with 15 bases remaining between them. The CDR3 region is CASSDRPYPWTEAFF. CDR3 DNA sequence: TGTGCCAGCAGTGACAGGCCTTACCCGTGGACTGAAGCTTTCTTT.

This sequence joins TRBV30 and TRBJ1-2; D unclear. The CDR3 spans 14 residues. The ends were cut back, 0 bases at V and 4 bases at J, with 12 bases in the middle. CDR1 and CDR2 (germline): GTSNPN, SVGIG (reference sequence). In nucleotides, the CDR3 is TGTGCCTGGAGTGTCCTCAGGCAGGCCTATGGCTACACCTTC. Translating gives CAWSVLRQAYGYTF.

The chain combines TRBV5-1 with TRBJ1-4, with 9 bases identical to TRBD1. Trimming removed 4 bases from V and 4 bases from J; junction bases left unmatched: 5. CDR3 size: 15 residues. Germline CDR1 SGHRS, CDR2 YFSETQ. Here the CDR3 DNA reads TGCGCCAGCAGCCTCGGACAGGGGTTTAATGAAAAACTGTTTTTT. This translates into CASSLGQGFNEKLFF.

The J gene is TRBJ2-3, the V gene TRBV6-5; D unresolved. There are 15 residues in the CDR3. Germline V gives CDR1 MNHEY, CDR2 SVGAGI. The germline V and J ends were trimmed by 4 bases and 2 bases, with 13 bases remaining between them. The CDR3 DNA is TGTGCCAGCAGTTTGGGTATGCAATCCACAGATACGCAGTATTTT. This gives the protein CASSLGMQSTDTQYF.

A word on this clone: The sample has other DNA sequences that encode this CDR3 too. V and J are TRBV12-3 or TRBV12-4 and TRBJ1-3; no clear D gene. Trimming cost V 6 bases and J 4 bases, with 4 bases left between them. The CDR3 extends over 11 amino acids. The chain's CDR3 is CASSLGNTIYF. DNA for the CDR3: TGTGCCAGCAGCCTCGGAAACACCATATATTTT.

The rearrangement uses TRBV10-2 and TRBJ2-7; D gene ambiguous. Germline V gene sequence: CDR1 WSHSY, CDR2 SAAADI. There are 13 residues in the CDR3. V dropped 3 bases and J dropped 1 base, with 7 bases sitting between them. The CDR3 nucleotides are TGCGCCAGCAGTGATAGCCCGTCCTACGAGCAGTACTTC. This encodes CASSDSPSYEQYF.

The rearrangement uses TRBV6-6 and TRBJ2-7; D is uncertain. Germline CDR1 is MNHNY and CDR2 is SVGAGI (reference sequence). Trimming pared 2 bases from V and 0 bases from J, leaving 8 bases between. The CDR3 is made up of 14 amino acids. The CDR3 is CASSYHTSSYEQYF. Written as DNA, the CDR3 is TGTGCCAGCAGTTACCACACAAGCTCCTACGAGCAGTACTTC.